The rows below give T cell receptor beta chains drawn from one sample of a study of response to subunit inactivated influenza vaccine. Each CDR3 protein gets one entry after TCRdb re-called the RT-PCR reads with MiXCR. The table has 400,000 to 650,000 distinct CDR3 sequences, around 7.7% seen once. The sequencing here drew on PBMCs from blood, taken about 23 months after vaccination. Receptor source: a man aged 50 to 69 who received an inactivated influenza vaccine. CDR3s include the opening cysteine and the closing phenylalanine or tryptophan. A D gene is named only where the DNA matches it firmly. Only part of the rows carry a size: once, few, many, or a class if the clone is expanded.

clone size	V gene	D gene	J gene	CDR3 protein	CDR3 DNA
.	TRBV4-3	TRBD1	TRBJ2-2	CASSQEGQGLGGELFF	TGCGCCAGCAGCCAAGAGGGACAGGGGTTGGGCGGGGAGCTGTTTTTT
many	TRBV20-1	.	TRBJ2-5	CSANQQGLRETQYF	TGCAGTGCGAACCAACAGGGCTTGCGAGAGACCCAGTACTTC
few	TRBV7-9	.	TRBJ2-7	CASSPPLAQGMWAEQYF	TGTGCCAGCAGCCCCCCCCTAGCACAGGGAATGTGGGCCGAGCAGTACTTC
many	TRBV20-1	TRBD2	TRBJ2-1	CSAAGTSGPLGYEQFF	TGCAGTGCTGCCGGGACTAGCGGCCCTCTGGGCTATGAGCAGTTCTTC
many	TRBV28	TRBD2	TRBJ2-3	CASSLWTSPSDTQYF	TGTGCCAGCAGTTTATGGACTAGCCCTTCAGATACGCAGTATTTT
many	TRBV6-2/TRBV6-3	.	TRBJ1-1	CASSYSMNTEAFF	TGTGCCAGCAGTTACTCAATGAACACTGAAGCTTTCTTT
few	TRBV5-1	.	TRBJ1-2	CASSPALSLYGYTF	TGCGCCAGCAGCCCAGCCCTCAGCCTGTATGGCTACACCTTC
many	TRBV20-1	TRBD2	TRBJ2-1	CSARALRQRGYVEQFF	TGCAGTGCTAGAGCATTGAGGCAGCGGGGATACGTTGAGCAGTTCTTC
many	TRBV10-2	TRBD1	TRBJ2-3	CASSPTGLDTQYF	TGCGCCAGCAGCCCGACAGGGTTAGATACGCAGTATTTT
.	TRBV30	.	TRBJ2-3	CAWSRQGGRDTQYF	TGTGCCTGGAGTCGGCAGGGGGGTAGGGATACGCAGTATTTT
few	TRBV6-1	.	TRBJ2-5	CASSPGWGALETQYF	TGTGCCAGCAGCCCCGGATGGGGGGCTCTTGAGACCCAGTACTTC
.	TRBV6-5	.	TRBJ2-2	CASSSHWTANTGELFF	TGTGCCAGCAGTTCCCATTGGACGGCGAACACCGGGGAGCTGTTTTTT
few	TRBV6-1	.	TRBJ2-7	CASTPEGTTYEQYF	TGTGCCAGCACCCCCGAGGGGACGACCTACGAGCAGTACTTC
many	TRBV6-1	.	TRBJ1-5	CASSEYRYQPQHF	TGTGCCAGCAGTGAATACAGGTATCAGCCCCAGCATTTT
few	TRBV4-1	.	TRBJ2-2	CASSQEWGWELFF	TGCGCCAGCAGCCAAGAATGGGGTTGGGAGCTGTTTTTT
few	TRBV5-1	TRBD1	TRBJ2-2	CASSERTGAGELFF	TGCGCCAGCAGCGAAAGGACAGGGGCCGGGGAGCTGTTTTTT
few	TRBV18	.	TRBJ2-3	CASSPARTDTQYF	TGTGCCAGCTCACCAGCGAGGACAGATACGCAGTATTTT
.	TRBV12-3/TRBV12-4	TRBD2	TRBJ2-2	CASSFSSGGSARELFF	TGTGCCAGCAGTTTCTCTAGCGGGGGGTCCGCCAGGGAGCTGTTTTTT
few	TRBV6-2/TRBV6-3	.	TRBJ2-4	CASSYSRDRAGAKNIQYF	TGTGCCAGCAGTTACTCGAGAGACAGGGCGGGGGCCAAAAACATTCAGTACTTC
few	TRBV6-5	.	TRBJ1-3	CASSYSINSGNTIHF	TGTGCCAGCAGTTACTCGATTAACTCTGGAAACACCATACATTTT
once	TRBV20-1	TRBD1	TRBJ2-7	CSAPPGTGYFAEQYF	TGCAGTGCTCCACCCGGGACAGGGTATTTCGCCGAGCAGTACTTC
.	TRBV2	.	TRBJ1-1	CASSEQPNTEAFF	TGTGCCAGCAGTGAACAACCGAACACTGAAGCTTTCTTT
.	TRBV30	TRBD1	TRBJ2-3	CAWSVLRTGEEYF	TGTGCCTGGAGTGTTCTACGGACAGGGGAGGAATATTTT
many	TRBV3-1	.	TRBJ2-1	CASSQGLAEQFF	TGTGCCAGCAGCCAGGGTCTAGCGGAGCAGTTCTTC
few	TRBV6-1	.	TRBJ1-4	CASGRLGRAYEKLFF	TGTGCCAGCGGACGCTTAGGGAGGGCATACGAAAAACTGTTTTTT
.	TRBV5-1	.	TRBJ1-5	CASSSHGVADTQHF	TGCGCCAGCAGCTCACATGGTGTGGCAGATACGCAGCATTTT
few	TRBV4-2	.	TRBJ1-5	CASSQDVRGSGNQPQHF	TGTGCCAGCAGCCAAGATGTTAGGGGCTCCGGCAATCAGCCCCAGCATTTT
many	TRBV20-1	.	TRBJ2-5	CSARHRSRETQYF	TGCAGTGCTAGACACAGGTCGAGGGAAACCCAGTACTTC
many	TRBV7-2	TRBD1	TRBJ1-2	CASSLYGTGSGYTF	TGTGCCAGCAGCTTATATGGGACAGGCTCTGGCTACACCTTC
.	TRBV9	.	TRBJ1-3	CASSVEGAGNTIYF	TGTGCCAGCAGCGTAGAAGGGGCTGGAAACACCATATATTTT
.	TRBV30	.	TRBJ1-2	CAWGVAGYTF	TGTGCCTGGGGGGTCGCCGGCTACACCTTC
many	TRBV5-5	.	TRBJ2-3	CASSSDGLGTDTQYF	TGTGCCAGCAGCTCGGACGGCCTTGGGACAGATACGCAGTATTTT
many	TRBV5-5	TRBD2	TRBJ2-1	CASSLEASGEYNEQFF	TGTGCCAGCAGCTTGGAGGCTAGCGGTGAATACAATGAGCAGTTCTTC
.	TRBV7-2	.	TRBJ1-1	CASSSLGPLNTEAFF	TGTGCCAGCAGCTCCCTGGGCCCTCTGAACACTGAAGCTTTCTTT
.	TRBV14	.	TRBJ2-1	CASSRKMGQFF	TGTGCCAGCAGCCGGAAAATGGGGCAGTTCTTC
.	TRBV20-1	TRBD2	TRBJ2-3	CSARGLPSGPDTQYF	TGCAGTGCTAGAGGTCTGCCTAGCGGGCCAGATACGCAGTATTTT
few	TRBV6-5	TRBD1	TRBJ1-6	CASSYRQGASYNSPLHF	TGTGCCAGCAGTTACCGACAGGGGGCTTCCTATAATTCACCCCTCCACTTT
.	TRBV20-1	.	TRBJ2-4	CSANPGSGQYF	TGCAGTGCTAATCCTGGATCGGGCCAGTACTTC
few	TRBV7-9	.	TRBJ1-4	CASSGRLGMDEKLFF	TGTGCCAGCAGCGGACGACTGGGAATGGATGAAAAACTGTTTTTT
many	TRBV20-1	TRBD2	TRBJ2-3	CSASERLAGEITDTQYF	TGCAGTGCTAGTGAGCGACTAGCGGGAGAAATCACAGATACGCAGTATTTT
few	TRBV7-9	.	TRBJ1-4	CASSSGGTFDEKLFF	TGTGCCAGCAGCTCCGGCGGGACATTCGATGAAAAACTGTTTTTT
.	TRBV5-8	.	TRBJ2-4	CASSLYMGFGAKNIQYF	TGTGCCAGCAGCTTGTACATGGGCTTTGGGGCCAAAAACATTCAGTACTTC
many	TRBV3-1	.	TRBJ2-2	CASSQDSDGGELFF	TGTGCCAGCAGCCAAGATAGCGATGGCGGGGAGCTGTTTTTT
.	TRBV5-1	.	TRBJ2-3	CASSRIFSSSSVRDLFSTDTQYF	TGCGCCAGCAGCCGAATCTTCAGCTCTTCGAGCGTGCGGGACCTCTTCAGCACAGATACGCAGTATTTT
.	TRBV4-1	.	TRBJ2-3	CASSPQETTPTDTQYF	TGCGCCAGCAGCCCTCAAGAAACAACCCCCACAGATACGCAGTATTTT
.	TRBV5-1	TRBD1	TRBJ2-7	CASSLDGTGMLEQYF	TGCGCCAGCAGCTTGGACGGGACAGGGATGCTAGAGCAGTACTTC
.	TRBV6-1	.	TRBJ2-5	CASSNPSFDSQETQYF	TGTGCCAGCAGCAACCCCTCGTTTGACAGCCAAGAGACCCAGTACTTC
.	TRBV6-1	.	TRBJ1-1	CASRPDSGNTEAFF	TGTGCCAGCAGACCGGACAGCGGAAACACTGAAGCTTTCTTT
few	TRBV29-1	.	TRBJ2-3	CSVDRGHTQYF	TGCAGCGTTGATCGGGGTCATACGCAGTATTTT
.	TRBV4-3	TRBD1	TRBJ2-7	CASSQGAGGNYEQYF	TGCGCCAGCAGCCAAGGTGCAGGGGGAAATTACGAGCAGTACTTC
.	TRBV6-5	.	TRBJ2-1	CASSYYQGNYNEQFF	TGTGCCAGCAGTTACTACCAGGGGAACTACAATGAGCAGTTCTTC
many	TRBV29-1	.	TRBJ2-7	CSVAQLGYEQYF	TGCAGCGTCGCCCAGCTGGGGTACGAGCAGTACTTC
few	TRBV10-3	.	TRBJ2-3	CAISDPSQNTDTQYF	TGTGCCATCAGTGATCCATCCCAAAACACAGATACGCAGTATTTT